This is a list of T cell receptor beta chains from one sample in a study of T-cell reconstitution after alpha-beta-depleted transplantation in children. Via MiXCR, TCRdb re-called the PCR reads, giving one row per CDR3 protein. The table has about 97,000 distinct CDR3 sequences, around 7% seen once. The input for sequencing was PBMCs, taken before TCRalphabeta/CD19-depleted stem cell transplant. The source of these receptors is a boy aged 2 to 10 with acute lymphoblastic leukemia, due to receive a stem cell transplant. Each CDR3 is given with its conserved first and last residue. A D gene is named only where the DNA matches it firmly. Clone sizes are given selectively: once, few, many, or a class where the clone is expanded.

v_call	j_call	clone_size	d_call	cdr3_aa	cdr3_nt
TRBV7-8	TRBJ1-3	.	.	CASSLVQNTVYF	TGTGCCAGCAGCTTAGTGCAGAACACCGTATATTTT
TRBV29-1	TRBJ1-2	many	.	CSVRGSYGYTF	TGCAGCGTAAGGGGTTCCTATGGCTACACCTTC
TRBV3-1	TRBJ1-1	many	TRBD1	CASSQGGQGIKAFF	TGTGCCAGCAGCCAAGGCGGACAGGGGATAAAAGCTTTCTTT
TRBV7-8	TRBJ1-1	few	.	CASSLAELNTEAFF	TGTGCCAGCAGCTTAGCGGAGTTGAACACTGAAGCTTTCTTT
TRBV29-1	TRBJ2-3	many	TRBD1	CSVSGGKGTDTQYF	TGCAGCGTATCAGGGGGAAAGGGCACAGATACGCAGTATTTT
TRBV5-1	TRBJ2-1	many	.	CASSLVAEPRGDEQFF	TGCGCCAGCAGCTTGGTGGCCGAGCCTAGGGGGGATGAGCAGTTCTTC
TRBV7-2	TRBJ1-1	many	.	CASTLMGTTEAFF	TGTGCCAGCACCCTAATGGGGACCACTGAAGCTTTCTTT
TRBV20-1	TRBJ2-1	many	.	CSAADNEQFF	TGCAGTGCGGCGGACAATGAGCAGTTCTTC
TRBV4-2	TRBJ2-1	many	TRBD2	CASSRPGTSGGAENEQFF	TGTGCCAGCAGCCGTCCCGGGACTAGCGGGGGGGCGGAGAATGAGCAGTTCTTC
TRBV5-6	TRBJ2-2	few	.	CASSPYREVAGELFF	TGTGCCAGCAGCCCCTACAGGGAGGTTGCCGGGGAGCTGTTTTTT
TRBV7-2	TRBJ2-7	.	.	CASSLGGAGATYEQYF	TGTGCCAGCAGCTTAGGAGGGGCGGGGGCCACCTACGAGCAGTACTTC
TRBV28	TRBJ1-3	few	.	CASRPPEVSGNTIYF	TGTGCCAGCAGACCCCCTGAAGTCTCTGGAAACACCATATATTTT
TRBV6-1	TRBJ2-7	.	.	CASRLGRAYEQYF	TGTGCCAGCAGGCTCGGGCGCGCCTACGAGCAGTACTTC
TRBV12-3/TRBV12-4	TRBJ1-6	few	.	CASSPGSSTLHF	TGTGCCAGCAGCCCGGGATCCTCAACCCTCCACTTT
TRBV6-5	TRBJ1-2	.	.	CASSYLGGGRGSGYTF	TGTGCCAGCAGTTATCTAGGGGGAGGGAGAGGCTCTGGCTACACCTTC
TRBV6-2/TRBV6-3	TRBJ1-5	few	.	CASSPGAYQPQHF	TGTGCCAGCAGCCCGGGGGCTTATCAGCCCCAGCATTTT
TRBV20-1	TRBJ1-1	many	.	CSATTPLGNTEAFF	TGCAGTGCCACTACCCCCCTGGGGAACACTGAAGCTTTCTTT
TRBV27	TRBJ2-7	many	.	CASSLTGSYEQYF	TGTGCCAGCAGTTTAACGGGATCCTACGAGCAGTACTTC
TRBV28	TRBJ2-7	many	TRBD2	CASRDAGGSSYEQYF	TGTGCCAGCAGAGACGCGGGCGGGAGCTCCTACGAGCAGTACTTC
TRBV4-3	TRBJ2-6	many	.	CASSQDPTGGANVLTF	TGCGCCAGCAGCCAAGATCCCACAGGTGGGGCCAACGTCCTGACTTTC
TRBV4-3	TRBJ2-1	many	.	CASSQERGSNNEQFF	TGCGCCAGCAGCCAAGAGAGGGGCAGTAACAATGAGCAGTTCTTC
TRBV6-5	TRBJ2-3	few	TRBD2	CASSYSQLAGGADTQYF	TGTGCCAGCAGTTACTCCCAACTAGCGGGGGGGGCAGATACGCAGTATTTT
TRBV12-5	TRBJ1-1	.	.	CASGLGGVYTEAFF	TGTGCTAGTGGTTTGGGGGGCGTTTACACTGAAGCTTTCTTT
TRBV27	TRBJ2-7	few	TRBD1	CASSGRDRASEQYF	TGTGCCAGCAGTGGCCGGGACAGGGCATCCGAGCAGTACTTC
TRBV4-1	TRBJ1-1	many	.	CASSPGEAEAFF	TGCGCCAGCAGCCCCGGGGAGGCAGAAGCTTTCTTT